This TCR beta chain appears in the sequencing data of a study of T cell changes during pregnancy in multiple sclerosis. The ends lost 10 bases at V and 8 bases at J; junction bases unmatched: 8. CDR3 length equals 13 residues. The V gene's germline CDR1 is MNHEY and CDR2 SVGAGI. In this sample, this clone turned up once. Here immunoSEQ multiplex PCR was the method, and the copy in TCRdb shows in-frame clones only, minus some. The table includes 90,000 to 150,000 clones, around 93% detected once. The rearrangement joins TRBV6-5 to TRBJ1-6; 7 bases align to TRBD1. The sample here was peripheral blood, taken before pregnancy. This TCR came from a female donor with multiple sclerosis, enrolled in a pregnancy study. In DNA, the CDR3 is TGTGCCACCCGGGGGCAGGGGGATTCACCCCTCCACTTT. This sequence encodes CATRGQGDSPLHF.